The rows below give T cell receptor beta chains drawn from one sample of a study of blood T cells in healthy people across ages. TCRdb reanalysed the 5' RACE reads using MiXCR and keeps one entry per CDR3 protein. Among about 500,000 distinct CDR3 sequences, less than 25% were seen once, and the ten largest hold 8.7%. The same data also went into a second study, on T cells of mothers and their children.

Material for sequencing was blood. Receptors were obtained from a boy aged 5-17 years in good health. The CDR3 runs from the conserved cysteine through the conserved F or W. Fields, in order: J gene, V gene, clone size, D gene, CDR3 length, CDR3 protein, CDR3 DNA. D genes are given only for firm matches. Size values are once, few and many counts, or a class for expanded clones, and some rows have none.

TRBJ2-1 | TRBV5-1 | many | TRBD2 | 15 | CASSSISGGAVEQFF | TGCGCCAGCAGCTCGATAAGCGGGGGGGCCGTCGAGCAGTTCTTC
TRBJ2-7 | TRBV10-3 | NA | TRBD1 | 16 | CAISEGKGATAYEQYF | TGTGCCATCAGTGAGGGAAAGGGGGCTACCGCCTACGAGCAGTACTTC
TRBJ1-4 | TRBV12-3/TRBV12-4 | many | NA | 11 | CASSLYEKLFF | TGTGCCAGCAGTTTATACGAAAAACTGTTTTTT
TRBJ1-1 | TRBV27 | many | NA | 16 | CASSLSGNWRNTEAFF | TGTGCCAGCAGTTTATCCGGGAATTGGAGGAACACTGAAGCTTTCTTT
TRBJ2-3 | TRBV5-1 | NA | NA | 13 | CASSPDLRDTQYF | TGCGCCAGCAGCCCGGACCTAAGAGATACGCAGTATTTT
TRBJ2-2 | TRBV29-1 | many | NA | 12 | CSVGLGTGELFF | TGCAGCGTGGGGCTGGGAACCGGGGAGCTGTTTTTT
TRBJ1-6 | TRBV28 | few | NA | 13 | CASTRQFPSPLHF | TGTGCCAGCACCCGGCAGTTTCCGTCACCCCTCCACTTT
TRBJ2-1 | TRBV6-2/TRBV6-3 | NA | NA | 12 | CASRESYDEQFF | TGTGCCAGCAGGGAATCCTACGATGAGCAGTTCTTC
TRBJ2-7 | TRBV5-1 | few | NA | 14 | CASSWAGLSYEQYF | TGCGCCAGCAGCTGGGCGGGACTCAGCTACGAGCAGTACTTC
TRBJ2-1 | TRBV4-1 | few | TRBD1 | 18 | CASSQGRYRGHWNNEQFF | TGCGCCAGCAGCCAAGGAAGATACAGGGGGCATTGGAACAATGAGCAGTTCTTC
TRBJ2-5 | TRBV7-9 | few | NA | 14 | CASSLAVEGETQYF | TGTGCCAGCAGCTTAGCGGTGGAGGGCGAGACCCAGTACTTC
TRBJ1-4 | TRBV28 | NA | TRBD1 | 16 | CASRQGAPPTNEKLFF | TGTGCCAGCAGGCAGGGGGCCCCCCCAACTAATGAAAAACTGTTTTTT
TRBJ1-5 | TRBV4-1 | NA | NA | 17 | CASSQILKRGGGQPQHF | TGCGCCAGCAGCCAAATCTTAAAGCGGGGGGGAGGTCAGCCCCAGCATTTT
TRBJ2-3 | TRBV15 | NA | TRBD2 | 16 | CATSIEIAGGPDTQYF | TGTGCCACCAGCATCGAAATAGCGGGAGGACCAGATACGCAGTATTTT
TRBJ2-1 | TRBV7-8 | NA | NA | 16 | CASSSRTYSQDNEQFF | TGTGCCAGCAGCTCTCGGACTTATTCCCAAGACAATGAGCAGTTCTTC
TRBJ1-1 | TRBV20-1 | NA | NA | 13 | CSARGGVNTEAFF | TGCAGTGCTAGAGGGGGGGTGAACACTGAAGCTTTCTTT
TRBJ2-1 | TRBV4-1 | many | NA | 15 | CASSPDGSSYNEQFF | TGCGCCAGCAGCCCCGACGGAAGCTCCTACAATGAGCAGTTCTTC
TRBJ2-5 | TRBV6-1 | few | NA | 13 | CASTGPLLEAQYF | TGTGCCAGCACCGGACCGCTACTAGAGGCCCAGTACTTC
TRBJ2-7 | TRBV29-1 | NA | TRBD2 | 15 | CSVELTSGRSSEQYF | TGCAGCGTTGAACTCACTAGCGGGAGATCGTCCGAGCAGTACTTC
TRBJ1-3 | TRBV27 | NA | NA | 15 | CASSFRGGAGNTIYF | TGTGCCAGCAGTTTTAGAGGGGGAGCTGGAAACACCATATATTTT
TRBJ2-7 | TRBV7-2 | NA | TRBD2 | 15 | CASSSPRLAPYEQYF | TGTGCCAGCAGCTCCCCCCGACTAGCCCCCTACGAGCAGTACTTC
TRBJ2-7 | TRBV11-2 | few | NA | 14 | CASSGPPLSTEQYF | TGTGCCAGCAGCGGCCCCCCCCTCTCTACCGAGCAGTACTTC
TRBJ2-7 | TRBV7-6 | few | TRBD2 | 15 | CASSLGTSGRAEQYF | TGTGCCAGCAGCTTAGGAACTAGCGGGAGGGCCGAGCAGTACTTC
TRBJ1-2 | TRBV28 | NA | NA | 13 | CASSFGEGLSYTF | TGTGCCAGCAGTTTCGGGGAAGGGCTCTCCTACACCTTC
TRBJ1-1 | TRBV27 | NA | TRBD1 | 14 | CASSLDRDYTEAFF | TGTGCCAGCAGTTTGGACAGGGACTACACTGAAGCTTTCTTT
TRBJ2-1 | TRBV19 | few | TRBD2 | 16 | CASSIGAGGPYNEQFF | TGTGCCAGTAGTATTGGAGCGGGGGGGCCGTACAATGAGCAGTTCTTC
TRBJ2-7 | TRBV27 | NA | NA | 15 | CASSSPFKSSYEQYF | TGTGCCAGCAGTTCCCCGTTTAAGAGCTCCTACGAGCAGTACTTC
TRBJ2-7 | TRBV6-1 | NA | NA | 17 | CAGSEGFGGGSKYEQYF | TGTGCCGGCAGTGAAGGTTTTGGAGGGGGGAGCAAGTACGAGCAGTACTTC
TRBJ2-1 | TRBV6-5 | NA | TRBD1 | 14 | CASSYSLAGGEQFF | TGTGCCAGCAGTTACTCGTTAGCAGGGGGTGAGCAGTTCTTC